The clone carrying this TCR beta chain was detected ten times or more. The sample originates from a study of early T cells in non-severe SARS-CoV-2 infection. Across the whole study: The study sequenced bulk RNA from unsorted whole blood, with chains unpaired.

Individual cDNA molecules received unique molecular identifiers. TCRdb called the 5' RACE reads again in MiXCR, with one record for every CDR3 protein. The data contain about 33,000 distinct CDR3 sequences, about 7% of them singletons. Per germline, CDR1 SGHNT and CDR2 YENEEA. Trimming shortened V by 5 bases and J by 1 base, and 10 bases separated the two germline ends. The CDR3 sequence is 14 residues long. The sequence came from an adult who was a healthcare worker with PCR-confirmed SARS-CoV-2 infection or an uninfected control (not recorded which). The sequenced material came from whole blood. This chain connects TRBV11-3 to TRBJ2-3, with D unresolved. The CDR3 reads CASSRGPRTDTQYF. The DNA for the CDR3 is TGTGCCAGCAGCCGTGGACCGCGCACAGATACGCAGTATTTT.